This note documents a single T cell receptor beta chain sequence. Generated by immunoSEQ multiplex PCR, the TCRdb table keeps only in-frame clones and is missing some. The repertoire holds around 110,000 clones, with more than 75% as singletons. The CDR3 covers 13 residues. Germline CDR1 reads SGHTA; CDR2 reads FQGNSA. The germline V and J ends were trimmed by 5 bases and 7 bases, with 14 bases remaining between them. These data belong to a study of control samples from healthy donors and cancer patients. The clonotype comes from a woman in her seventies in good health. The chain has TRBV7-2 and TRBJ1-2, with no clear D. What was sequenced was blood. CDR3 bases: TGTGCCAGCAGCCAGGCAGTTTATGGTGGCTACACCTTC. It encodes CASSQAVYGGYTF.